The 24 T cell receptor beta chains below were found in one sample sequenced in a study of PD-1 blockade in classical Hodgkin lymphoma (dated by TCRdb to 2018 to 2021). The method behind the library was the immunoSEQ multiplex PCR assay. This immuneACCESS table, as held by TCRdb, lists in-frame sequences with V and J called but not all clones. Of the missing ones, under half trace to an unresolved V gene in checked studies; the others have no known cause. This sample gives just under 100,000 clones in total; around 80% of them show up just once. The ten top clones hold less than 15% of the sample. This specimen's time point label, per the study, means: cycle 1 day 1 (C1D1), immediately before nivolumab initiation. Every trial patient had relapsed following autologous stem cell transplantation, and prior brentuximab vedotin exposure was what differed among cohorts A, B and C. Sequences were derived from peripheral blood mononuclear cells (PBMCs), sampled at baseline. Every receptor here comes from a human donor with classical Hodgkin lymphoma.

CDR3: CAISESTGGEKYF. CDR3 bases: TGTGCCATCAGTGAGTCAACAGGGGGCGAGAAGTATTTT. J is TRBJ2-3 and V is TRBV10-3; 9 bases align to TRBD1. V shed 0 bases and J 13 bases; nucleotides not matched to a gene: 5. The CDR3 has 13 amino acids. Germline lookup yields CDR1 ENHRY and CDR2 SYGVKD.

The chain links TRBV19 to TRBJ1-5; 8 positions agree with TRBD1. Trimming at V came to 6 bases and at J to 2 bases, leaving 6 bases not matched to a gene. CDR1 LNHDA and CDR2 SQIVND come from the germline V gene (reference sequence). This CDR3 spans 15 amino acids. The CDR3 DNA reads as TGTGCCAGTAGGAACAGGGGGTTCGGCAATCAGCCCCAGCATTTT. Residues: CASRNRGFGNQPQHF.

The V and J genes are TRBV19 and TRBJ2-7; TRBD1 agrees at 9 bases. Germline assignment: CDR1 LNHDA and CDR2 SQIVND (reference sequence). The V segment lost 6 bases and the J segment 0 bases; nucleotides outside the gene matches: 6. The CDR3 extends over 15 amino acids. For the CDR3, the DNA is TGTGCCAGTAGCCCCGGACAGGGGAGCTCCTACGAGCAGTACTTC. Its translation is CASSPGQGSSYEQYF.

This sequence joins TRBV21-1 and TRBJ2-7. TRBV21-1 is given as a pseudogene. This CDR3 spans 14 amino acids. CDR3 nucleotides: TGTGCCAGCAGCAAGATGGTACCCTCCTACGAGCAGTACTTC. Translation: CASSKMVPSYEQYF.

By proportion, this clone is medium-sized (0.01 to 0.1%). The chain uses TRBV9 and TRBJ2-7; D gene ambiguous. From germline, CDR1 is SGDLS and CDR2 YYNGEE. V gave up 3 bases and J gave up 4 bases, with 8 bases separating them. There are 12 residues in the CDR3. CDR3 bases: TGTGCCAGCAGCGCGCAGGAGTACGAGCAGTACTTC. Its protein product is CASSAQEYEQYF. Full variable domain (remainder filled in from reference TRBV9 and TRBJ2-7): DSGVTQTPKHLITATGQRVTLRCSPRSGDLSVYWYQQSLDQGLQFLIQYYNGEERAKGNILERFSAQQFPDLHSELNLSSLELGDSALYFCASSAQEYEQYFGPGTRLTVT.

The chain is built from TRBV10-3 and TRBJ2-7; D is unresolved. CDR3 length: 14 amino acids. The germline V and J ends were trimmed by 0 bases and 3 bases, with 9 bases remaining between them. CDR1 and CDR2 from the germline V gene are ENHRY and SYGVKD. Here the CDR3 DNA reads TGTGCCATCAGTGAGTCGACTGGCCGCTACGAGCAGTACTTC. Residues: CAISESTGRYEQYF.

The rearrangement joins TRBV28 to TRBJ2-7; maybe TRBD1 (5 bases). Germline-derived CDR1 and CDR2 are MDHEN and SYDVKM. The length of the CDR3 is 14 residues. Deletions cut 5 bases from V and 0 bases from J, with 11 bases between. CDR3: CASSAPTDSYEQYF. Written as DNA, the CDR3 is TGTGCCAGCAGTGCCCCGACAGACTCCTACGAGCAGTACTTC.

V usage is TRBV6-1 and J usage is TRBJ2-1; D is uncertain. Deletions cut 4 bases from V and 5 bases from J, with 9 bases between. CDR1 is MNHNS and CDR2 is SASEGT in the germline V gene. The CDR3 has 13 residues. Here the CDR3 reads CASSVHLDNEQFF. For the CDR3, the DNA is TGTGCCAGCAGTGTACACCTAGACAATGAGCAGTTCTTC.

The chain has TRBV6-1 and TRBJ2-1; D might be TRBD2 (5 bases). The CDR3 spans 15 residues. Trimming removed 6 bases at V and 1 base at J, with 13 bases between. The germline V gene has CDR1 MNHNS and CDR2 SASEGT. CDR3 protein: CASSERRWSYNEQFF. The CDR3, as DNA: TGTGCCAGCAGCGAGAGGAGGTGGTCCTACAATGAGCAGTTCTTC.

V is TRBV4-2 and J is TRBJ1-5; 11 bases line up with TRBD1. Germline CDR1 is LGHNA and CDR2 is YNFKEQ. V dropped 5 bases and J dropped 2; count of bases not matched to a gene: 8. The CDR3 extends over 17 amino acids. CDR3 bases: TGTGCCAGCAGCTTAATCCCGGGACAGGGGGGCAATCAGCCCCAGCATTTT. It is translated as CASSLIPGQGGNQPQHF.

The chain recombines TRBV7-9 with TRBJ1-2, with 10 bases lining up with TRBD1. The V gene's germline CDR1 is SEHNR and CDR2 FQNEAQ (reference sequence). The trim removed 3 bases at V and 3 bases at J, leaving 7 bases unmatched. The CDR3 extends over 16 amino acids. The CDR3 reads CASSFAPGTGDYGYTF. In nucleotides, the CDR3 is TGTGCCAGCAGCTTTGCCCCAGGGACAGGGGACTATGGCTACACCTTC.

The chain joins TRBV10-3 to TRBJ1-3, with D possibly TRBD1 on 5 matching bases. CDR1 ENHRY and CDR2 SYGVKD come from the germline V gene. Trimming removed 1 base from V and 1 base from J, with 8 bases in between. The CDR3 runs 15 residues. Here the CDR3 reads CAISEWGESGNTIYF. The CDR3 nucleotides are TGTGCCATCAGTGAGTGGGGGGAGTCTGGAAACACCATATATTTT.

The chain carries TRBV7-2 and TRBJ2-5; the D gene is possibly TRBD1 (6 bases). V lost 3 bases and J lost 5, with 16 bases in between. This CDR3 spans 15 amino acids. The germline V gene has CDR1 SGHTA and CDR2 FQGNSA. The DNA for the CDR3 is TGTGCCAGCAGCTTGAACAGGGCGGAAGGGGAGACCCAGTACTTC. As protein: CASSLNRAEGETQYF.

The chain employs TRBV5-8 and TRBJ2-2; 13 bases agree with TRBD2. Germline loops: CDR1 SGHTS, CDR2 YDEGEE. V shed 3 bases and J 2 bases; nucleotides not matched to a gene: 7. CDR3 size: 18 residues. CDR3 in DNA: TGTGCCAGCAGCTCGACTAGCGGGAGGCCATTAAACACCGGGGAGCTGTTTTTT. Amino acids: CASSSTSGRPLNTGELFF.

The J gene is TRBJ2-2, the V gene TRBV11-3, with D perhaps matching TRBD1 (6 bases). This CDR3 comprises 15 residues. Germline V CDR1 and CDR2: SGHNT, YENEEA. V was pared by 5 bases and J by 4 bases, with 14 bases between. In nucleotides, the CDR3 is TGTGCCAGCAGCCCAGGGCAGGGGTCCACCGGGGAGCTGTTTTTT. Its protein product is CASSPGQGSTGELFF.

V is TRBV28 and J is TRBJ1-2; D is unclear. V lost 7 bases and J 1 base, leaving 10 bases between the germline ends. Germline V lookup: CDR1 MDHEN, CDR2 SYDVKM. The CDR3 covers 13 residues. In DNA, the CDR3 is TGTGCCAGCACGGTCGGGGATAACTATGGCTACACCTTC. It translates to CASTVGDNYGYTF.

CDR3 residues: CASSPGHSDPEKNIQYF. In DNA, the CDR3 is TGTGCCAGCAGCCCTGGCCATTCGGACCCTGAAAAAAACATTCAGTACTTC. This chain links TRBV5-6 with TRBJ2-4; no firm D call. V lost 4 bases, J lost 4 bases, and 21 bases lay in between. Germline V gene data show CDR1 as SGHDT and CDR2 as YYEEEE. This CDR3 has 17 amino acids. Full variable domain (remainder filled in from reference TRBV5-6 and TRBJ2-4): DAGVTQSPTHLIKTRGQQVTLRCSPKSGHDTVSWYQQALGQGPQFIFQYYEEEERQRGNFPDRFSGHQFPNYSSELNVNALLLGDSALYLCASSPGHSDPEKNIQYFGAGTRLSVL.

The V gene is TRBV2, the J gene TRBJ2-7; D unclear. The germline V gene encodes CDR1 SNHLY and CDR2 FYNNEI. The length of the CDR3 is 13 residues. Between the trimmed V and J ends, which lost 2 bases and 0 bases, there was a span of 5 bases. This CDR3 is CASSERFSYEQYF. CDR3 sequence (DNA): TGTGCCAGCAGTGAAAGATTCTCCTACGAGCAGTACTTC.

This chain connects TRBV28 to TRBJ2-5; D remains ambiguous. Germline CDR1 and CDR2: MDHEN and SYDVKM. There are 13 residues in the CDR3. Trimming shortened V by 3 bases and J by 5 bases, and 10 bases separated the two germline ends. CDR3 amino acids: CASSLWGWETQYF. The CDR3 DNA reads TGTGCCAGCAGTTTGTGGGGTTGGGAGACCCAGTACTTC.

This clone was detected a few times. The chain couples TRBV25-1 to TRBJ1-2; 10 bases are a match to TRBD1. Germline V CDR1 and CDR2: MGHDK, SYGVNS. V trimming: 5 bases; J trimming: 4 bases; junction bases outside the gene matches: 4. CDR3 length: 14 amino acids. The DNA for the CDR3 is TGTGCCAGCAGTAAGGGACAGGGGATCTATGGCTACACCTTC. Its protein product is CASSKGQGIYGYTF.

The chain has TRBV11-2 and TRBJ2-1, with 10 positions matching TRBD2. Germline lookup yields CDR1 SGHAT and CDR2 FQNNGV. The CDR3 extends over 15 amino acids. The trim removed 2 bases at V and 8 bases at J, leaving 6 bases unmatched. CDR3 loop: CASSLTSGMFDEQFF. The CDR3 DNA is TGTGCCAGCAGCTTAACTAGCGGGATGTTCGATGAGCAGTTCTTC.

The rearrangement uses TRBV6-4 and TRBJ2-3; 9 bases align to TRBD2. Germline V gene data show CDR1 as MRHNA and CDR2 as SNTAGT. J gave up 3 bases and V 5 bases, and 6 bases lay outside the gene matches. This CDR3 contains 15 residues. CDR3: CASSMGTSRTDTQYF. The CDR3 region has the DNA TGTGCCAGCAGTATGGGGACTAGCCGGACAGATACGCAGTATTTT.

This chain uses TRBV11-2 with TRBJ2-7; D might be TRBD2 (6 bases). V was cut by 1 base and J by 5 bases, with 9 bases left in between. Germline V gene data show CDR1 as SGHAT and CDR2 as FQNNGV. The CDR3 sequence is 13 residues long. The CDR3: CASSLGGANEQYF. For the CDR3, the DNA is TGTGCCAGCAGCTTAGGCGGGGCCAACGAGCAGTACTTC.

Only a few counts were recorded for this clone. This CDR3 reads CASSSAAGGVNTQYF. The CDR3 DNA reads as TGTGCCAGCAGTTCAGCAGCGGGAGGTGTCAATACGCAGTATTTT. The V call is TRBV6-4, the J call TRBJ2-3, with 9 bases lining up with TRBD2. With V trimmed by 5 bases and J by 7 bases, 10 bases remained unmatched. From germline, CDR1 is MRHNA and CDR2 SNTAGT. This CDR3 is built from 15 residues.